The rows below give T cell receptor beta chains drawn from one sample of a study of T cell repertoires in cytomegalovirus infection. TCRdb fed the reads into MiXCR, producing one record per CDR3 protein. The repertoire holds about 260,000 distinct CDR3 sequences, with roughly 9% as singletons. The sample taken for sequencing was PBMCs. These receptors came from a human donor in good health (CMV status not recorded). Some clones in this sample may be carry-over from other donors' samples. Each CDR3 is given with its conserved first and last residue. A D gene is named only where the DNA matches it firmly. Only part of the rows carry a size: once, few, many, or a class if the clone is expanded.

V gene	clone size	D gene	J gene	CDR3 protein	CDR3 DNA
TRBV7-7	.	.	TRBJ2-2	CASSLDPRRGTGELFF	TGTGCCAGCAGCTTAGACCCCAGGCGGGGCACCGGGGAGCTGTTTTTT
TRBV7-2	many	.	TRBJ1-3	CASSPQVLGLISGNTIYF	TGTGCCAGCAGCCCCCAGGTCCTAGGACTAATCTCTGGAAACACCATATATTTT
TRBV6-2/TRBV6-3	many	.	TRBJ1-1	CASTRGNLNTEAFF	TGTGCCAGCACTCGAGGGAATTTGAACACTGAAGCTTTCTTT
TRBV7-2	many	TRBD1	TRBJ1-5	CASSLKRGGSQPQHF	TGTGCCAGCAGCTTGAAGAGAGGGGGCAGTCAGCCCCAGCATTTT
TRBV7-2	many	TRBD1	TRBJ1-2	CASSLAAGGDYGYTF	TGTGCCAGCAGCTTAGCAGCAGGGGGCGACTATGGCTACACCTTC
TRBV3-1	few	TRBD1	TRBJ1-5	CASSQGQGSVRNQPQHF	TGTGCCAGCAGCCAAGGACAGGGTAGCGTGAGGAATCAGCCCCAGCATTTT
TRBV2	.	TRBD1	TRBJ2-7	CASSVRTGEGEQYF	TGTGCCAGCAGTGTGAGGACAGGGGAAGGCGAGCAGTACTTC
TRBV7-2	.	TRBD2	TRBJ2-1	CASRSGSESYNEQFF	TGTGCCAGCAGAAGCGGGAGCGAGTCCTACAATGAGCAGTTCTTC
TRBV6-2/TRBV6-3	few	TRBD2	TRBJ2-3	CASSYLGLAGGRTDTQYF	TGTGCCAGCAGTTACCTTGGACTAGCGGGGGGACGCACAGATACGCAGTATTTT
TRBV7-2	many	.	TRBJ1-1	CASSLGQWGNTEAFF	TGTGCCAGCAGCTTAGGACAGTGGGGGAACACTGAAGCTTTCTTT
TRBV9	few	.	TRBJ2-2	CASSVLPNTGELFF	TGTGCCAGCAGCGTACTACCGAACACCGGGGAGCTGTTTTTT
TRBV7-2	.	.	TRBJ1-3	CASSLVDSRDTIYF	TGTGCCAGCAGCTTAGTAGACAGTAGAGACACCATATATTTT
TRBV28	few	.	TRBJ1-5	CASRSPTSNQPQHF	TGTGCCAGCAGATCGCCGACAAGCAATCAGCCCCAGCATTTT
TRBV5-6	.	TRBD1	TRBJ1-2	CASSLITGGGSGYTF	TGTGCCAGCAGCTTAATAACAGGGGGCGGGTCTGGCTACACCTTC
TRBV20-1	many	.	TRBJ1-2	CSAPRVGARNYGYTF	TGCAGTGCACCCCGGGTGGGGGCGCGTAACTATGGCTACACCTTC
TRBV29-1	.	.	TRBJ2-2	CSVVTQTNTGELFF	TGCAGCGTTGTTACTCAGACCAACACCGGGGAGCTGTTTTTT
TRBV6-1	.	.	TRBJ1-5	CASSEGTYYSNQPQHF	TGTGCCAGCAGTGAAGGGACATACTATAGCAATCAGCCCCAGCATTTT
TRBV11-2	.	.	TRBJ2-6	CASSLDPTTVLTF	TGTGCCAGCAGCTTAGATCCAACCACCGTCCTGACTTTC
TRBV28	.	TRBD1	TRBJ1-5	CASSFDRARGNQPQHF	TGTGCCAGCAGTTTCGACAGGGCACGGGGCAATCAGCCCCAGCATTTT
TRBV7-2	many	TRBD2	TRBJ2-1	CASSLVASGGPSSYNEQFF	TGTGCCAGCAGCTTAGTAGCTAGCGGGGGGCCTAGCTCCTACAATGAGCAGTTCTTC